Shown below are 2 T cell receptor beta chains from a single sample sequenced in a study of T cell responses to AZD1222 COVID-19 vaccine. Here immunoSEQ multiplex PCR was the method, and the copy in TCRdb shows in-frame clones only, minus some. The sample holds approximately 52,000 clones, roughly 87% seen once. The sequences come from peripheral blood, collected 28 days after the second AZD1222 dose. The origin of the receptors is an adult who received the AZD1222 COVID-19 vaccine.

The V call is TRBV5-5, the J call TRBJ2-1; 11 bases match TRBD2. J gave up 6 bases and V 4 bases, and 9 bases lay outside the gene matches. Germline CDR1 reads SGHKS; CDR2 reads YYEKEE (reference sequence). This CDR3 contains 16 residues. The CDR3 DNA is TGTGCCAGCAGCCAAATAGCGGGAGGGCCGGGCAATGAGCAGTTCTTC. Translation: CASSQIAGGPGNEQFF. Together with reference TRBV5-5 and TRBJ2-1, the CDR3 gives the full variable domain: DAGVTQSPTHLIKTRGQQVTLRCSPISGHKSVSWYQQVLGQGPQFIFQYYEKEERGRGNFPDRFSARQFPNYSSELNVNALLLGDSALYLCASSQIAGGPGNEQFFGPGTRLTVL.

Concerning this clone: At one of its ends the junction is not consistent with the germline gene, which may arise from a read error. The rearrangement joins TRBV28 to TRBJ1-1; 9 nucleotides line up with TRBD1. This CDR3 region has 15 residues. Germline V CDR1 and CDR2: MDHEN, SYDVKM. Written as DNA, the CDR3 is TGTACCAGCAGTTTGGCCGGGACAGGGTTTACTGAAGCTTTCTTT. This translates into CTSSLAGTGFTEAFF. The full variable domain, rest sourced from reference TRBV28 and TRBJ1-1, is DVKVTQSSRYLVKRTGEKVFLECVQDMDHENMFWYRQDPGLGLRLIYFSYDVKMKEKGDIPEGYSVSREKKERFSLILESASTNQTSMYLCTSSLAGTGFTEAFFGQGTRLTVV.